This TCR beta chain was retrieved from a study of T cell changes during pregnancy in multiple sclerosis. Trimming cost V 5 bases and J 7 bases; bases outside gene matches: 8. CDR3 length: 15 amino acids. CDR1 and CDR2 from the germline V gene are SGHTA and FQGTGA. Here immunoSEQ multiplex PCR was the method, and the copy in TCRdb shows in-frame clones only, minus some. This sample has approximately 88,000 clones, with 85% to 95% found just once. This clonotype was sampled from a female donor with multiple sclerosis, enrolled in a pregnancy study. The sequencing used peripheral blood, collected in the first trimester of pregnancy. The chain recombines TRBV7-3 with TRBJ2-2; 9 bases fit TRBD1. This chain's CDR3 is CASSRRQGVVGELFF. As DNA, the CDR3 is TGTGCCAGCAGCCGCCGACAGGGGGTGGTCGGGGAGCTGTTTTTT.